This TCR beta chain was obtained from a study of blood T cell repertoires in COVID-19. Whole-study context: Some COVID-19 samples were acute and others convalescent; all came from the United States, Italy and Spain. PBMCs, B-cell-depleted T cells, or T cells provided the cDNA or gDNA that made up the material.

The ends lost 6 bases at V and 3 bases at J; junction bases unmatched: 4. Germline loops: CDR1 MNHEY, CDR2 SVGAGI. This CDR3 has 13 residues. Generated by immunoSEQ multiplex PCR, the TCRdb table keeps only in-frame clones and is missing some. The sample has 250,000 or so clones, 80% to 85% seen once; the top ten hold 4.2%. The chain carries TRBV6-5 and TRBJ2-5, with 7 bases identical to TRBD2. The sequenced material came from peripheral blood. The sequence was obtained from a man between 60 and 75 years old with acute or convalescent COVID-19. The DNA of the CDR3 is TGTGCCAGCAGATGGGCGGGGGAAGAGACCCAGTACTTC. Its protein is CASRWAGEETQYF.